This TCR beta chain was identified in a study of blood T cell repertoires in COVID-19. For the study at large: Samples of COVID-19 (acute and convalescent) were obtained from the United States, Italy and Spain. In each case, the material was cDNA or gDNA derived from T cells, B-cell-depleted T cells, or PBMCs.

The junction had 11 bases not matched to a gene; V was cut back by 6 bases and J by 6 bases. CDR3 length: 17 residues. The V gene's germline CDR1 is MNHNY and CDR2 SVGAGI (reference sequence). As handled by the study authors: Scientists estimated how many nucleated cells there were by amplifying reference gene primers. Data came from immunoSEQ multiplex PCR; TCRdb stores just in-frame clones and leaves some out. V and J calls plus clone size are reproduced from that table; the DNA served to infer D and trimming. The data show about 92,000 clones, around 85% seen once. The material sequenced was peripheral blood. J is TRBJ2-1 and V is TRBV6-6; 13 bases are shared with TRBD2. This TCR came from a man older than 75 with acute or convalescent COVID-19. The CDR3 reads CASSRYRLAGGTNEQFF. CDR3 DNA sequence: TGTGCCAGCAGCCGATACCGACTAGCGGGAGGCACCAATGAGCAGTTCTTC.